Listed below are T cell receptor beta chains from one sample, sequenced in a study of blood T cell repertoires in COVID-19. Profiled with immunoSEQ multiplex PCR; TCRdb holds only in-frame clones, not every one. This table has under 250,000 clones, roughly 75% appearing once. Material: peripheral blood. The origin of the receptors is a woman in her 70s with acute or convalescent COVID-19. Each CDR3 is given without its conserved first and last residue. Each record gives: clone size, J gene, V gene, CDR3 protein. The size of a clone is reported for some rows only, either as once, few or many, or as a class for expanded clones.

clone size: NA; J gene: TRBJ2-1; V gene: TRBV5-4; CDR3 protein: ASSLAPTGVDEQF
clone size: NA; J gene: TRBJ2-3; V gene: TRBV7-8; CDR3 protein: ASSFAERGDTQY
clone size: NA; J gene: TRBJ2-7; V gene: TRBV5-4; CDR3 protein: ASSLRQGNYEQY
clone size: NA; J gene: TRBJ2-1; V gene: TRBV4-2; CDR3 protein: ASSQERLAGPYNEQF
clone size: NA; J gene: TRBJ1-2; V gene: TRBV24-1; CDR3 protein: ATSEPGTPYGYT
clone size: NA; J gene: TRBJ1-3; V gene: TRBV19; CDR3 protein: ASSADSTGNTIY
clone size: NA; J gene: TRBJ2-7; V gene: TRBV28; CDR3 protein: ASTLAGQVNYEQY
clone size: NA; J gene: TRBJ2-7; V gene: TRBV7-9; CDR3 protein: ASSLAGGGVEQY
clone size: NA; J gene: TRBJ2-5; V gene: TRBV5-1; CDR3 protein: ASSQTSGRQETQY
clone size: NA; J gene: TRBJ2-5; V gene: TRBV2; CDR3 protein: ASSRDYQETQY
clone size: NA; J gene: TRBJ2-2; V gene: TRBV15; CDR3 protein: ATSLTRTGVANTGELF
clone size: few; J gene: TRBJ2-2; V gene: TRBV5-1; CDR3 protein: ASSSGLAGLTGELF
clone size: NA; J gene: TRBJ1-6; V gene: TRBV15; CDR3 protein: ATSREVYRDSPLH
clone size: NA; J gene: TRBJ1-2; V gene: TRBV27; CDR3 protein: ASSPFWTGEGGYT
clone size: once; J gene: TRBJ1-6; V gene: TRBV19; CDR3 protein: ASSGGQEGSYNSPLH
clone size: NA; J gene: TRBJ1-6; V gene: TRBV3-1/TRBV3-2; CDR3 protein: ASSQVDRGNSPLH
clone size: NA; J gene: TRBJ1-2; V gene: TRBV18; CDR3 protein: ASSPGQGAVGYT
clone size: NA; J gene: TRBJ2-7; V gene: TRBV3-1/TRBV3-2; CDR3 protein: ASSQGAGYEQY
clone size: NA; J gene: TRBJ1-4; V gene: TRBV5-1; CDR3 protein: ASSLDSANEKLF
clone size: NA; J gene: TRBJ2-5; V gene: TRBV7-2; CDR3 protein: ASSPGLAEQETQY
clone size: NA; J gene: TRBJ1-6; V gene: TRBV30; CDR3 protein: AWSPSVFYNSPLH
clone size: NA; J gene: TRBJ2-5; V gene: TRBV12-3/TRBV12-4; CDR3 protein: ASSPGVQETQY
clone size: few; J gene: TRBJ1-6; V gene: TRBV6-5; CDR3 protein: ASNQGVEESPLH
clone size: NA; J gene: TRBJ1-4; V gene: TRBV29-1; CDR3 protein: SVEVHGGKLF
clone size: NA; J gene: TRBJ1-4; V gene: TRBV19; CDR3 protein: ASSTGTPNEKLF
clone size: NA; J gene: TRBJ2-7; V gene: TRBV19; CDR3 protein: ASSSPLAGGPYEQY
clone size: few; J gene: TRBJ2-7; V gene: TRBV4-2; CDR3 protein: ASSQYLQREPSYEQY
clone size: NA; J gene: TRBJ2-5; V gene: TRBV6-5; CDR3 protein: ASCLGWGVGLKTQY
clone size: many; J gene: TRBJ1-2; V gene: TRBV6-7; CDR3 protein: ASSPGRDRQPSPYGYT
clone size: NA; J gene: TRBJ1-5; V gene: TRBV18; CDR3 protein: ASSPRTDQPQH
clone size: NA; J gene: TRBJ1-2; V gene: TRBV30; CDR3 protein: AWSPDSPGGYT
clone size: NA; J gene: TRBJ1-3; V gene: TRBV6-5; CDR3 protein: ASTSDFGNTIY
clone size: NA; J gene: TRBJ2-3; V gene: TRBV6-6; CDR3 protein: ASSLRDTQY
clone size: once; J gene: TRBJ1-1; V gene: TRBV3-1/TRBV3-2; CDR3 protein: ASSQGGMTEAF
clone size: NA; J gene: TRBJ2-7; V gene: TRBV5-1; CDR3 protein: ASSLDGGSLYEQY
clone size: NA; J gene: TRBJ2-3; V gene: TRBV28; CDR3 protein: ATERGGRTDTQY
clone size: NA; J gene: TRBJ2-5; V gene: TRBV9; CDR3 protein: ASSVAAGVGTQY